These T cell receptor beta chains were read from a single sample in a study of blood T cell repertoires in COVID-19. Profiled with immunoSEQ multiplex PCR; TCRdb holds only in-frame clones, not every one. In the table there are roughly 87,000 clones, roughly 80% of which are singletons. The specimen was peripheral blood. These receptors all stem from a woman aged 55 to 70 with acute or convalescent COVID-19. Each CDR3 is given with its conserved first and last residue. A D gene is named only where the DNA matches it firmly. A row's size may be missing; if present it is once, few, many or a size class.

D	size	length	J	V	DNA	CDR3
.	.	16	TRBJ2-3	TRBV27	TGTGCCAGCAAGACCCTTGGCGGGGATAGCACAGATACGCAGTATTTT	CASKTLGGDSTDTQYF
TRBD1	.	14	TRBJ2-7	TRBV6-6	TGTGCCAGCAGTTTACAGGGGGCCCTCTACGAGCAGTACTTC	CASSLQGALYEQYF
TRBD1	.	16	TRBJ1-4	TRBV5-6	TGTGCCAGCAGCTTCCTAAACAGGGGAACTAATGAAAAACTGTTTTTT	CASSFLNRGTNEKLFF
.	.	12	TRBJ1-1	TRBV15	TGTGCCACCAGCAGAGATACGGGGAACGCTTTCTTT	CATSRDTGNAFF
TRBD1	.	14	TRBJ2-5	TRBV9	TGTGCCAGCGGGGGAACAGGGGGCTCAGGGACCCAGTACTTC	CASGGTGGSGTQYF
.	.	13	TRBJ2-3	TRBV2	TGTGCCAGCAGGGGGGGGCCCACGGATACGCAGTATTTT	CASRGGPTDTQYF
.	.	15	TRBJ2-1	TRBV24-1	TGTGCCACCAGTGACTACCGGGACATCTACAATGAGCAGTTCTTC	CATSDYRDIYNEQFF
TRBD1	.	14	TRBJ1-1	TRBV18	TGTGCCAGCTCACAAGGGGGCGGGTACACTGAAGCTTTCTTT	CASSQGGGYTEAFF
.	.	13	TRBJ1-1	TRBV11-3	TGTGCCAGCAGCCTACAGGGACCCACTGAAGCTTTCTTT	CASSLQGPTEAFF
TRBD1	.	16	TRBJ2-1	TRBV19	TGTGCCAGTAGTATGTCCCCGGGACAGAGAAACAATGAGCAGTTCTTC	CASSMSPGQRNNEQFF
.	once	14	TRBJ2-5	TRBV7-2	TGTGCCAGCAGCTTAGCGCTCCGCCCCGGGACCCAGTACTTC	CASSLALRPGTQYF
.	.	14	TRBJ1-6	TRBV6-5	TGTGCCAGTCAAAAGGCGGCCGAGCATTCACCCCTCCACTTT	CASQKAAEHSPLHF
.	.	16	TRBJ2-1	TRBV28	TGTGCCAGCACAATATTGGGCAGGGGCCCCTACAATGAGCAGTTCTTC	CASTILGRGPYNEQFF
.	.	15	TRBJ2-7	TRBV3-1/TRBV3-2	TGTGCCAGCAGCCAGGCTGCAGGGACTTTTTACGAGCAGTACTTC	CASSQAAGTFYEQYF
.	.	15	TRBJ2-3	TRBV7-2	TGTGCCAGCAGCCCCAGGTGGGGGGACACAGATACGCAGTATTTT	CASSPRWGDTDTQYF
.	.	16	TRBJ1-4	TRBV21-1	TGTGCCAGCAGCAAAGAGAAACTAAGTCCAGATGAAAAACTGTTTTTT	CASSKEKLSPDEKLFF
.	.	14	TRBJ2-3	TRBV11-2	TGTGCCAGCAGCTTATGGGGGGGCACAGATACGCAGTATTTT	CASSLWGGTDTQYF
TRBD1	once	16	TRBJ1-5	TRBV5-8	TGTGCCAGCAGCTTGCCCGCGGGACAGCACGTACAGCCCCAGCATTTT	CASSLPAGQHVQPQHF
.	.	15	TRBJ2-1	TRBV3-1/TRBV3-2	TGTGCCAGCAGCCAAGACGGGGGAGCGTACAATGAGCAGTTCTTC	CASSQDGGAYNEQFF
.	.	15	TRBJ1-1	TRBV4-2	TGTGCCAGCAGCCCCGACCCGACAGGCAACACTGAAGCTTTCTTT	CASSPDPTGNTEAFF
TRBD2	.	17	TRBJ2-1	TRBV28	TGTGCCAGCAGTTTACAGGCGGGGGGCCTACCCTACAATGAGCAGTTCTTC	CASSLQAGGLPYNEQFF
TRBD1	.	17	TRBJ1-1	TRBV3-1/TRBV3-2	TGTGCCAGCAGCCAACTATCTCTTAGACAGGGCGTAACTGAAGCTTTCTTT	CASSQLSLRQGVTEAFF
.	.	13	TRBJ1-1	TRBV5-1	TGCGCCAGCAGCTTGGGCAGAGGAACTGAAGCTTTCTTT	CASSLGRGTEAFF
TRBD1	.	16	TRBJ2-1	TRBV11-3	TGTGCCAGCAGCCAGGTTAGGACAGGGGTTTACAATGAGCAGTTCTTC	CASSQVRTGVYNEQFF
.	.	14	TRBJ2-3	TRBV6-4	TGTGCCAGCAGCGTCCTAGCTTCCACAGATACGCAGTATTTT	CASSVLASTDTQYF
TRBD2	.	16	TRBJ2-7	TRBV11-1	TGTGCCAGCAGCCCCACGGGACTAGCGGGGCGCTACGAGCAGTACTTC	CASSPTGLAGRYEQYF
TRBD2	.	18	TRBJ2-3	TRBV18	TGTGCCAGCTCACCACGCGGGGGGCAACAAATTAGCACAGATACGCAGTATTTT	CASSPRGGQQISTDTQYF
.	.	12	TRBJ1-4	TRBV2	TGTGCCAGCATTGGGCGGGGAGAAAAACTGTTTTTT	CASIGRGEKLFF
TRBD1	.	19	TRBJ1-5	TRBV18	TGTGCCAGCTCACCTGGGCCAGGGGGCCCGCGGTCGGGCAATCAGCCCCAGCATTTT	CASSPGPGGPRSGNQPQHF
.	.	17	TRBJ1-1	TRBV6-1	TGTGCCAGCAGTGAACAGGCGGGGAAGAGTGAAAACACTGAAGCTTTCTTT	CASSEQAGKSENTEAFF
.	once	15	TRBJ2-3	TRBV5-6	TGTGCCAGCAGCTTTGTGGGGGCCAACGGAGATACGCAGTATTTT	CASSFVGANGDTQYF
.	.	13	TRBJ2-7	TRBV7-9	TGTGCCAGCAGCGCGGACTCCGATCGTAAGCAGTACTTC	CASSADSDRKQYF
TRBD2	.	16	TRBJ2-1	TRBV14	TGTGCCAGCAGCCCGTTTATGGTAGCGGGGGGGAATGAGCAGTTCTTC	CASSPFMVAGGNEQFF
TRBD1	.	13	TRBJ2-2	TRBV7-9	TGTGCCAGCAGCCCCCCAGGGGGCCGGGAGCTGTTTTTT	CASSPPGGRELFF
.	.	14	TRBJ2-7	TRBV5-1	TGCGCCAGCAGCTCTACAGGACAGAGCTACGAGCAGTACTTC	CASSSTGQSYEQYF
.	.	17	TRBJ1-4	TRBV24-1	TGTGCCACCAGTGATTTTGGTGTTGGCAGGGAAAGGGAAAAACTGTTTTTT	CATSDFGVGREREKLFF
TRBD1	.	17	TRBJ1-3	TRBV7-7	TGTGCTAGCAGCTTAGTCGGTAAGGGACAGGGGCGGGACACCATATATTTT	CASSLVGKGQGRDTIYF
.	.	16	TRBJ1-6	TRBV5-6	TGTGCCAGCAGCCTCCGGACGGGATTCTGGAATTCACCCCTCCACTTT	CASSLRTGFWNSPLHF
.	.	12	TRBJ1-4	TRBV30	TGTGCCTGGAGCCAGACTAATGAAAAACTGTTTTTT	CAWSQTNEKLFF
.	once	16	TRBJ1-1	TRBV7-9	TGTGCCAGCAGCCCCTACCCGGACAAGACCAACACTGAAGCTTTCTTT	CASSPYPDKTNTEAFF
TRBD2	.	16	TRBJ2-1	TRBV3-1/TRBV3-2	TGTGCCAGCAGCCAAGCCTCTAGCGGGGGGGGTGATGAGCAGTTCTTC	CASSQASSGGGDEQFF
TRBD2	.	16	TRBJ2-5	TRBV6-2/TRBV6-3	TGTGCCAGCAGTTTGGTTAGCGGGGGACCAAAAGAGACCCAGTACTTC	CASSLVSGGPKETQYF
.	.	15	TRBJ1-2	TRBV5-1	TGCGCCAGCAGCTTGGACAGGCCCCCTAACTATGGCTACACCTTC	CASSLDRPPNYGYTF
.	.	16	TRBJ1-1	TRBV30	TGTGCCTGGAGTCCAACATTTTTTGGGGCGGACACTGAAGCTTTCTTT	CAWSPTFFGADTEAFF
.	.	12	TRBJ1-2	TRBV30	TGTGCCTGGGATATATCGACGGGAAGCTACACCTTC	CAWDISTGSYTF
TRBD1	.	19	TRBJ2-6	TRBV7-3	TGTGCCAGCAGCTTGACAGGGGCTGGGGATGGCTCTGGGGCCAACGTCCTGACTTTC	CASSLTGAGDGSGANVLTF
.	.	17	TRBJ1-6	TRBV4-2	TGTGCCAGCAGCCAAGATCGGGGGAACTCCTATAATTCACCCCTCCACTTT	CASSQDRGNSYNSPLHF
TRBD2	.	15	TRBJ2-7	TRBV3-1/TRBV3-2	TGTGCCAGCAGCCAAGGTGGGACTACCCCTCGGGAGCAGTACTTC	CASSQGGTTPREQYF
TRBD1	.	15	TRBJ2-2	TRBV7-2	TGTGCCAGCAGCCTCCGACAGGGGGCTGCCGGGGAGCTGTTTTTT	CASSLRQGAAGELFF
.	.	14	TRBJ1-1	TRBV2	TGTGCCAGCAGTCAAGGACAGCGGAACACTGAAGCTTTCTTT	CASSQGQRNTEAFF
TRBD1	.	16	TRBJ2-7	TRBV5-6	TGTGCCAGCAGCTCGCTTAGCAGGGGGCGTAAGGAGGAGCAGTACTTC	CASSSLSRGRKEEQYF
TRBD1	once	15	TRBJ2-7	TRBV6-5	TGTGCCAGCCGTACAAGGAGGACAGGGAAGGTCGAGCAGTACTTC	CASRTRRTGKVEQYF
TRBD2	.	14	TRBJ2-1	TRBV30	TGTGCCTGCCAGCGGGGGGGATTCGATAATGAGCAGTTCTTC	CACQRGGFDNEQFF
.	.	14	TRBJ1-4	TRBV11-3	TGTGCCAGCAGGCGAGGGGGGGGCAATGAAAAACTGTTTTTT	CASRRGGGNEKLFF
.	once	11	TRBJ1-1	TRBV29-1	TGCAGCGTTGATAAGAACACTGAAGCTTTCTTT	CSVDKNTEAFF
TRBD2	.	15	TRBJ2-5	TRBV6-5	TGTGCCACCCGCAGTAGAGCTAGCGGAGGGGAGACCCAGTACTTC	CATRSRASGGETQYF
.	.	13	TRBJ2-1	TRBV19	TGTGCCAGTAGTCGTATCCCGGAGGGTTCGAAGTTCTTC	CASSRIPEGSKFF
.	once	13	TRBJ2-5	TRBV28	TGTGCCAGCAGTATCGGGGGTCAAGAGACCCAGTACTTC	CASSIGGQETQYF
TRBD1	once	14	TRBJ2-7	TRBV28	TGTGCCAGCAGCACCACAGGGGGCGCCTACGAGCAGTACTTC	CASSTTGGAYEQYF